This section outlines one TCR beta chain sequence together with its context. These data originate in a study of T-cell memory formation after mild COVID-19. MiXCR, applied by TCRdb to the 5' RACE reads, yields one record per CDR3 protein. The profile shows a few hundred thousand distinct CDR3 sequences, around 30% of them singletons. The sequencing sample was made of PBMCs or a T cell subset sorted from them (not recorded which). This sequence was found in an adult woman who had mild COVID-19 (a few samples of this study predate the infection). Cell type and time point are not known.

CDR3 sequence (DNA): TGTGCCAGCAGCCAAAGGACAGACTCCTACGAGCAGTACTTC. Amino acids: CASSQRTDSYEQYF. The V call is TRBV4-2, the J call TRBJ2-7, with D tentatively TRBD1 (6 bases). The germline gives CDR1 LGHNA, CDR2 YNFKEQ. The CDR3 extends over 14 amino acids. Trimming removed 2 bases at V and 0 bases at J, with 8 bases between.